A single sample is the source of the 2 T cell receptor beta chains below, sequenced in a study of CD8 T cells in ankylosing spondylitis. TCRdb re-called the 5' RACE reads with MiXCR, one entry per CDR3 protein. Altogether almost 250,000 distinct CDR3 sequences are present, more than 25% being singletons, with the ten largest covering about 4.2%. Sequenced: blood, either unsorted or a sorted T cell fraction (not recorded which). These receptors all stem from a male donor with ankylosing spondylitis or in good health (not recorded which).

This clonotype has more than one count but fewer than ten. This chain uses TRBV6-5 with TRBJ2-3, with 10 nucleotides matching TRBD2. The trim removed 4 bases at V and 4 bases at J, leaving 5 bases unmatched. Per germline, CDR1 MNHEY and CDR2 SVGAGI. The CDR3 runs to 15 residues. The DNA for the CDR3 is TGTGCCAGCAGTTCCGTGGGACTAGCGCCAGATACGCAGTATTTT. Amino acids: CASSSVGLAPDTQYF.

The chain uses TRBV4-2 and TRBJ2-6; 9 nucleotides agree with TRBD1. Germline V CDR1 and CDR2: LGHNA, YNFKEQ. The CDR3 contains 20 residues. J lost 0 bases, V lost 3 bases, and 12 bases had no gene match. The CDR3 DNA is TGTGCCAGCAGCCACCGTCCCGGACAGGGGACCAGCTCTGGGGCCAACGTCCTGACTTTC. Its translation: CASSHRPGQGTSSGANVLTF.